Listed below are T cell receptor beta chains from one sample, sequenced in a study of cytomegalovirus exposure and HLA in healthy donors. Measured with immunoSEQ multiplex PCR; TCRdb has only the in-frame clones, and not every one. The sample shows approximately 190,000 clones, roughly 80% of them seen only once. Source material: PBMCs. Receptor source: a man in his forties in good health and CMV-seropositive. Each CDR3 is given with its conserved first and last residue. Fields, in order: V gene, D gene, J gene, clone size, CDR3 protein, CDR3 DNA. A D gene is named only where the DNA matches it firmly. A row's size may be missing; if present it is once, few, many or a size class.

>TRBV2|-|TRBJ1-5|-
CASSEDLQGAGNQPQHF
TGTGCCAGCAGTGAGGACCTACAGGGAGCTGGCAATCAGCCCCAGCATTTT
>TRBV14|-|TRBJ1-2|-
CASSQLTVDYGYTF
TGTGCCAGCAGCCAACTAACCGTGGACTATGGCTACACCTTC
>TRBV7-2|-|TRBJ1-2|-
CASSLVFGPNYGYTF
TGTGCCAGCAGCTTAGTGTTTGGGCCAAACTATGGCTACACCTTC
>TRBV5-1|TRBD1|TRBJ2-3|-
CASSPTRDRRTDTQYF
TGCGCCAGCAGCCCCACGCGGGACAGGCGGACAGATACGCAGTATTTT
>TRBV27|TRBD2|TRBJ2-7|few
CASSLISQRGEQYF
TGTGCCAGCAGTTTAATTTCTCAGCGGGGCGAGCAGTACTTC
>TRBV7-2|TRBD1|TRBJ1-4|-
CASSLQGAVEKLFF
TGTGCCAGCAGTTTACAGGGGGCTGTCGAAAAACTGTTTTTT
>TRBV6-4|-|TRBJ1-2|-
CASSELTDFYGYTF
TGTGCCAGCAGTGAATTGACAGACTTCTATGGCTACACCTTC
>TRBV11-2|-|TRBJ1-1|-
CASSLLSRGWNTEAFF
TGTGCCAGCAGCTTATTATCTAGGGGCTGGAACACTGAAGCTTTCTTT
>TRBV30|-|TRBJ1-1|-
CAWSVRLTDTEAFF
TGTGCCTGGAGTGTACGTCTTACGGACACTGAAGCTTTCTTT
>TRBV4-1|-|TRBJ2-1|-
CASTRVSSSYNEQFF
TGCGCCAGCACCCGGGTCTCGAGCTCCTACAATGAGCAGTTCTTC
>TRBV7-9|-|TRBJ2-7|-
CASSSPGDTPYEQYF
TGTGCCAGCAGCTCCCCCGGGGACACACCCTACGAGCAGTACTTC
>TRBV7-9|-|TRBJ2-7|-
CASSPDIYEQYF
TGTGCCAGCAGCCCGGACATCTACGAGCAGTACTTC
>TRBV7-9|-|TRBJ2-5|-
CASSLALGSRETQYF
TGTGCCAGCAGCTTAGCGCTGGGGAGCCGAGAGACCCAGTACTTC
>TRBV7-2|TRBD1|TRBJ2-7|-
CASKRGDRVSYEQYF
TGTGCCAGTAAGCGCGGGGACAGGGTCTCCTACGAGCAGTACTTC
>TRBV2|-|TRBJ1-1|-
CATVQGEAFF
TGTGCCACCGTCCAGGGTGAAGCTTTCTTT
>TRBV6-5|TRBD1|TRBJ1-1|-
CASRETGSDTEAFF
TGTGCCAGCAGGGAGACAGGGTCGGACACTGAAGCTTTCTTT
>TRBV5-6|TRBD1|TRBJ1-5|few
CASNTFSDRANQPQHF
TGTGCCAGCAACACTTTCAGTGACAGGGCCAATCAGCCCCAGCATTTT
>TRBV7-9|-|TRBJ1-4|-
CASSPRTADEKLFF
TGTGCCAGCAGCCCAAGGACAGCCGATGAAAAACTGTTTTTT
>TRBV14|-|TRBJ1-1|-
CASSPPDRTNTEAFF
TGTGCCAGCAGCCCCCCCGACAGGACAAACACTGAAGCTTTCTTT
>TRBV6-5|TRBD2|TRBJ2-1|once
CASSYSTGGGNEQFF
TGTGCCAGCAGTTACTCCACGGGGGGAGGGAATGAGCAGTTCTTC
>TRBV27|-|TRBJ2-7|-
CASREGGFRYEQYF
TGTGCCAGTAGGGAGGGGGGTTTTAGGTACGAGCAGTACTTC
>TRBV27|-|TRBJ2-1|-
CASTAGSSYNEQFF
TGTGCCAGCACCGCGGGGAGCTCCTACAATGAGCAGTTCTTC
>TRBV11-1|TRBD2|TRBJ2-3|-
CASSFQRGNTDTQYF
TGTGCCAGCAGCTTCCAGCGGGGGAACACAGATACGCAGTATTTT
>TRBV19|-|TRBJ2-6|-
CASSINREGTNVLTF
TGTGCCAGTAGTATTAACAGGGAAGGGACCAACGTCCTGACTTTC
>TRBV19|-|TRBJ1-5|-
CATLRAGRGNQPQHF
TGTGCCACCCTAAGGGCGGGACGGGGAAATCAGCCCCAGCATTTT
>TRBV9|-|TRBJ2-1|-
CASSVKHDSYNEQFF
TGTGCCAGCAGCGTAAAACACGACTCCTACAATGAGCAGTTCTTC
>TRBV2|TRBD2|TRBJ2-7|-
CASSDGTSGGAGEQYF
TGTGCCAGCAGTGATGGGACTAGCGGGGGGGCCGGCGAGCAGTACTTC
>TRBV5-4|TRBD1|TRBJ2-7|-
CASSARDSDYEQYF
TGTGCCAGCAGCGCCCGGGACAGCGACTACGAGCAGTACTTC
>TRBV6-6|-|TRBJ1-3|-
CASSSATTGIGNTIYF
TGTGCCAGCAGTTCCGCCACTACAGGGATTGGAAACACCATATATTTT
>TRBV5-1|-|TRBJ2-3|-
CASSLVAVTDTQYF
TGCGCCAGCAGCTTAGTAGCGGTCACAGATACGCAGTATTTT
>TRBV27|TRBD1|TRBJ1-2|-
CASSRDRARAGYTF
TGTGCCAGCAGCCGGGACAGGGCAAGAGCTGGCTACACCTTC
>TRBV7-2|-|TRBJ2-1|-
CASSLSRSSYNEQFF
TGTGCCAGCAGCTTATCCAGGTCTTCCTACAATGAGCAGTTCTTC
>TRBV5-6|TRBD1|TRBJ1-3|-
CASSLYGTGSGNTIYF
TGTGCCAGCAGCTTATACGGGACAGGCTCTGGAAACACCATATATTTT
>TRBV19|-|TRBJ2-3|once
CASRSSTDTQYF
TGTGCCAGTAGATCTAGCACAGATACGCAGTATTTT
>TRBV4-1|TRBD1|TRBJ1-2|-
CASSEGQFYGYTF
TGCGCCAGCAGCGAGGGACAGTTCTATGGCTACACCTTC
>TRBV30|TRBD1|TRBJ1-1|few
CAWSYRGHTEAFF
TGTGCCTGGAGTTACAGGGGGCACACTGAAGCTTTCTTT
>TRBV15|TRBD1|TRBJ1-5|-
CATSGLSRQGARSQPQHF
TGTGCCACCAGCGGACTATCAAGACAGGGGGCGAGGAGTCAGCCCCAGCATTTT
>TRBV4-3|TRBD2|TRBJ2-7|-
CASSQASRGGIEQYF
TGCGCCAGCAGCCAAGCGTCCCGCGGGGGAATCGAGCAGTACTTC
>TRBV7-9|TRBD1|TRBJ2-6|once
CASSPKTGWAGANVLTF
TGTGCCAGCAGCCCCAAGACAGGGTGGGCTGGGGCCAACGTCCTGACTTTC
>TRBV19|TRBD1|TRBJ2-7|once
CASCPGQGSHEQYF
TGTGCCAGTTGTCCGGGACAGGGTTCCCACGAGCAGTACTTC
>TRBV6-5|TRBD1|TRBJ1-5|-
CASSLDRVVQPQHF
TGTGCCAGCAGTTTGGACAGGGTGGTTCAGCCCCAGCATTTT
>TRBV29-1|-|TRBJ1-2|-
CSVESGYGYTF
TGCAGCGTTGAGTCGGGATATGGCTACACCTTC
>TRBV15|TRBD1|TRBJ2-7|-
CATSGWSRTGTTYEQYF
TGTGCCACCAGCGGCTGGAGCAGGACAGGAACGACCTACGAGCAGTACTTC